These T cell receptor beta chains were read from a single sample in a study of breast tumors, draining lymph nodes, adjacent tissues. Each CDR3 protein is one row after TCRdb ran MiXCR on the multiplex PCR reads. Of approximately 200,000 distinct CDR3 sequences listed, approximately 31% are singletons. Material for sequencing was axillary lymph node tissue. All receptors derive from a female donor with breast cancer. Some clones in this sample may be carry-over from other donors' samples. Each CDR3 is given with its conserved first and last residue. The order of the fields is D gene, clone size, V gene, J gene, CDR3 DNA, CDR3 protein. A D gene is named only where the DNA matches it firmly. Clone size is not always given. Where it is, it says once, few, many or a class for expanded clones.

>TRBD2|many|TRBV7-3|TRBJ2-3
TGTGCCAGCAGCTCGGGGGGATTCGATACGCAGTATTTT
CASSSGGFDTQYF
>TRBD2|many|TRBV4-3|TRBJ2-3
TGCGCCAGCAGCCAAGGGGCTAGCGGGAGAACAGATACGCAGTATTTT
CASSQGASGRTDTQYF
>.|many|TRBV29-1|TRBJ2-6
TGCAGCGTGGGGGTAGCCTCTGGGGCCAACGTCCTGACTTTC
CSVGVASGANVLTF
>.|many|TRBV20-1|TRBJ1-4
TGCAGTGCTACGGGTGGTAGGGGTGATGAAAAACTGTTTTTT
CSATGGRGDEKLFF
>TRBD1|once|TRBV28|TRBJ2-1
TGTGCCGGCAGGGACAGGGGGCGCGAACGGAACAATGAGCAGTTCTTC
CAGRDRGRERNNEQFF
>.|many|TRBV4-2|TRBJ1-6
TGTGCCAGCGGACCCCAGGGAAGCACCTATAATTCACCCCTCCACTTT
CASGPQGSTYNSPLHF
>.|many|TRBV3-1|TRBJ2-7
TGTGCCAGCAGCCAAAGTATCTGGCACGAGCAGTACTTC
CASSQSIWHEQYF
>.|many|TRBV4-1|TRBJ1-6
TGCGCCAGCAGCCAAGATCGGGGCAACTCCTATAATTCACCCCTCCACTTT
CASSQDRGNSYNSPLHF
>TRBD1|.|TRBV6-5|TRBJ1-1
TGTGCCAGCAGTTACGCGGGACAGGGGGCGGGTGAAGCTTTCTTT
CASSYAGQGAGEAFF
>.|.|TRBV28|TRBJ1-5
TGTGCCAGCAGTCGTCGTGCTTTTGGGAATCAGCCCCAGCATTTT
CASSRRAFGNQPQHF
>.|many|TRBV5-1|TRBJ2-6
TGTGCCAGCAGCTTGTATCCCAGCACCTCTGGGGCCAACGTCCTGACTTTC
CASSLYPSTSGANVLTF
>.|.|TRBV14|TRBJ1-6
TGTGCCAGCAGCTACACGATTAATTCACCCCTCCTCTTT
CASSYTINSPLLF
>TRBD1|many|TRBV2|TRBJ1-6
TGTGCCAGCAGTACAGGACAGGGGGCGAATTCACCCCTCCACTTT
CASSTGQGANSPLHF
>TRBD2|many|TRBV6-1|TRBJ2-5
TGTGCCAGCACTCCAATAAGGGCGGGGGGCAAGGAGACCCAGTACTTC
CASTPIRAGGKETQYF
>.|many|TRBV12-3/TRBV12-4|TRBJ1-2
TGTGCCAGCAATCCCGGTATCGGCAGGGGAGGCTATGGCTACACCTTC
CASNPGIGRGGYGYTF
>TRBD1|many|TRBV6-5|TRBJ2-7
TGTGCCAGCAGTCTTGAGGCGGGACAGGGAGGCGAGCAGTACTTC
CASSLEAGQGGEQYF
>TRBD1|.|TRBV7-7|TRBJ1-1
TGTGCTAGGGACAGACTGTATGCTTTCTTT
CARDRLYAFF
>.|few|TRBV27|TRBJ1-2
TGTGCCAGCAGTTTACGGGGCGATGGCTACACCTTC
CASSLRGDGYTF
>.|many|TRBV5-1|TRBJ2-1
TGCGCCAGCAGCTTGGCCAGCTGGGACAGCGGGGTCTTC
CASSLASWDSGVF
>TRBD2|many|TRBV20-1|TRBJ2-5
TGCAGTTTACTAGCGGGAGGGGGGACCCAGTACTTC
CSLLAGGGTQYF
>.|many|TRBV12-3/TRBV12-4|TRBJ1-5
TGTGCCAGCAGTTTGAACGGTCAGCCCCAGCATTTT
CASSLNGQPQHF
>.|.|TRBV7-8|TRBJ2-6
TGTGCCAGCAGCCTCCCGCAGACAGGGACTCCTGGGGCCAACGTCCTGACTTTC
CASSLPQTGTPGANVLTF
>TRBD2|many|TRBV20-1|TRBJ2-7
TGCAGTGCTAGATTGGTAGCGGGATACGAGCAGTACTTC
CSARLVAGYEQYF
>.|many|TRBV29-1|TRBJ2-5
TGCAGCGTCGCAGGGGACGAGACCCAGTACTTC
CSVAGDETQYF
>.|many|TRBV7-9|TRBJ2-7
TGTGCCAGCAGCCCAAGATCGGACGAGCAGTACTTC
CASSPRSDEQYF
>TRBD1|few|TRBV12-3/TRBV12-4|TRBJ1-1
TGTGCCAGCAGGCAGACAGGGAGAGGGGGCACTGAAGCTTTCTTT
CASRQTGRGGTEAFF
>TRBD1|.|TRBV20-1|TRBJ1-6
TGCAGTGCGAGAATGACAGGGGGCAATAATTCACCCCTCCACTTT
CSARMTGGNNSPLHF
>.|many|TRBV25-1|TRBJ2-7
TGTGCCAGCAGCCCAGGGACGTTGTATGAGCAGTACTTC
CASSPGTLYEQYF
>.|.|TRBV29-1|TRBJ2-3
TGCAGCGCCGGATCCTCTTTCTCCACAGATACGCAGTATTTT
CSAGSSFSTDTQYF
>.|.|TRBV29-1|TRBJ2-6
.
CSVVICSAETGANVLTF
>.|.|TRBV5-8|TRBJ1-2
TGTGCCAGCAGCTTGGGGTTGCCCTATGGCTACACCTTC
CASSLGLPYGYTF
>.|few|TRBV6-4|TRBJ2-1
TGTGCCAGCAGTGAATGGGGCGCGAGCTCCTACAATGAGCAGTTCTTC
CASSEWGASSYNEQFF
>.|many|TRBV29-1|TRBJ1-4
TGCAGCGTTAGAGCAGGGCTTAATGAAAAACTGTTTTTT
CSVRAGLNEKLFF
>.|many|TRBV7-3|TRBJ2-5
TGTGCCAGCAGCTTAGGAGGCAGAAGGGAGACCCAGTACTTC
CASSLGGRRETQYF
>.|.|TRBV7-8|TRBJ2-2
TGTGCCAGCAGCTTAGGGGTCCGGGCGGGCGGGGAGCTGTTTTTT
CASSLGVRAGGELFF
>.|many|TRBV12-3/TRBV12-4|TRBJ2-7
TGTGCCAGCAGTTTCTACAGTACCGCCTACGAGCAGTACTTC
CASSFYSTAYEQYF